This T cell receptor beta chain was observed in a study of blood T cell repertoires in COVID-19. How the authors handled the data: From reference gene primer amplification, estimates of nucleated cell counts were derived. Clones were read by immunoSEQ multiplex PCR, and TCRdb kept only the in-frame ones, dropping some. For V, J and clone size, that table is used; D and trimming come from the DNA. The table records 160,000 or so clones, about 90% of them present only once. Trimming at V came to 5 bases and at J to 3 bases, leaving 7 bases not matched to a gene. This CDR3 region has 14 residues. In germline, CDR1 is MGHDK, CDR2 SYGVNS. Living in 20 to 30 US areas, the participants were between 18 and 89 years of age. Each participant's cohort was designated according to participant-reported clinical history.

V is TRBV25-1 and J is TRBJ2-7; the match to TRBD1 covers 7 bases. Sequencing input: PBMCs or T cells enriched from blood (not recorded which). The source is a human donor with acute COVID-19. The donor label of this sample is uncertain. The CDR3 here is CASSPPGQNYEQYF. The CDR3 region has the DNA TGTGCCAGCAGTCCTCCGGGACAGAACTACGAGCAGTACTTC.